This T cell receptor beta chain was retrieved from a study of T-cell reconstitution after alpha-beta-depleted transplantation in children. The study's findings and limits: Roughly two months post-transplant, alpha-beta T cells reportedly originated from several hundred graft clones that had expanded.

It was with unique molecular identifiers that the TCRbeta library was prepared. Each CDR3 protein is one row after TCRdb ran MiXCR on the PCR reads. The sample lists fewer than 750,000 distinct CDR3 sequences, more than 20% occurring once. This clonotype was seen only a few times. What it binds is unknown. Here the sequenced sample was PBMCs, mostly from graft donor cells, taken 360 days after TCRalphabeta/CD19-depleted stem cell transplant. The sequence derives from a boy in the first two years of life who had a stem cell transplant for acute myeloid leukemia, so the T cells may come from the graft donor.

CDR3 loop: CASSSSKRVNEKLFF. The CDR3 DNA reads TGTGCCAGCAGCTCCTCAAAACGGGTTAATGAAAAACTGTTTTTT. The chain links TRBV7-2 to TRBJ1-4; D unresolved. The CDR3 contains 15 residues. Germline CDR1 SGHTA, CDR2 FQGNSA. Trimming took 4 bases from V and 4 from J, leaving 13 bases between them.